The clone carrying this TCR beta chain was found many times. TCRdb itself ran the 5' RACE reads through MiXCR, one entry per CDR3 protein. Altogether about 38,000 distinct CDR3 sequences are present, 4.8% being singletons, with the ten largest covering 8.5% to 10%. These data come from a study of neurological immune-mediated disorders. Trimming cost V 5 bases and J 6 bases; bases outside gene matches: 10. This CDR3 is 15 amino acids long. Specimen: CD4+ T cells from blood. J is TRBJ1-2 and V is TRBV12-3 or TRBV12-4, with TRBD1 matching 9 bases. The TCR originated in a man younger than 35 in good health. In DNA form, the CDR3 reads TGTGCCAGCAGTCGGACAGGGGATTTGAGCGATGGCTACACCTTC. It specifies CASSRTGDLSDGYTF.